The 26 T cell receptor beta chains in this list originate from one sample, sequenced in a study of blood T cell repertoires in COVID-19. Repertoires were generated with immunoSEQ multiplex PCR, while TCRdb's copy carries only in-frame clones and drops some. The table shows hundreds of thousands of clones, with about 85% occurring only once. What was sequenced was peripheral blood. Every receptor here comes from a woman between 45 and 65 years old who had recovered from COVID-19.

This chain links TRBV12-2 with TRBJ2-1; TRBD2 is taken as the D call from the table, unchecked against the DNA. TRBV12-2 is a pseudogene. CDR3 length: 18 residues. The CDR3 DNA reads as TGTGCAAGTCGCTCCGGACTAGCGGGTATCGTCTCCTACAATGAGCAGTTCTTC. The encoded protein is CASRSGLAGIVSYNEQFF.

V is TRBV28 and J is TRBJ1-5, with D perhaps matching TRBD1 (5 bases). This CDR3 contains 15 residues. The V gene's germline CDR1 is MDHEN and CDR2 SYDVKM. Trimming cost V 0 bases and J 6 bases, with 12 bases left between them. For the CDR3, the DNA is TGTGCCAGCAGTTTATGGTTGGGGCCTGGTCAGCCCCAGCATTTT. Translation gives CASSLWLGPGQPQHF.

This sequence joins TRBV6-2 or TRBV6-3 and TRBJ2-2; 11 bases map to TRBD2. Per the germline V gene, CDR1 is MNHEY and CDR2 is SVGEGT. The CDR3 loop spans 16 amino acids. Trimming cost V 6 bases and J 5 bases; bases outside gene matches: 8. CDR3 protein: CASSPLAGGRTGELFF. The CDR3 DNA is TGTGCCAGCAGCCCTTTAGCGGGGGGGAGGACCGGGGAGCTGTTTTTT.

The chain has TRBV30 and TRBJ2-1, with D tentatively TRBD2 (6 bases). Germline CDR1 is GTSNPN and CDR2 is SVGIG (reference sequence). The CDR3 covers 13 residues. V shed 4 bases and J shed 6 bases, with 13 bases lying between them. The CDR3 sequence is CAWKGLNLNEQFF. CDR3 bases: TGTGCCTGGAAGGGACTGAACCTCAATGAGCAGTTCTTC.

V gene TRBV27 combines with J gene TRBJ2-7; tentative D call: TRBD2 (6 bases). Germline V CDR1 and CDR2: MNHEY, SMNVEV (reference sequence). The CDR3 runs to 14 residues. The V gene lost 6 bases and the J gene lost 4 bases, with 16 bases spanning the gap. For the CDR3, the DNA is TGTGCCAGCAGGGGGGGTATTCGGCCGTACGAGCAGTACTTC. Protein: CASRGGIRPYEQYF.

This chain uses TRBV12-3 or TRBV12-4 with TRBJ2-7; D unresolved. The CDR3 runs 13 residues. V shed 3 bases and J shed 2 bases, with 8 bases lying between them. The CDR3 DNA reads as TGTGCCAGCAGTTTCTCCCCCCCCTACGAGCAGTACTTC. Protein: CASSFSPPYEQYF.

The rearrangement joins TRBV7-9 to TRBJ1-1; TRBD1 is a possible D gene (6 bases). Trimming took off 11 bases at V and 0 bases at J, with 16 bases between the two ends. Per germline, CDR1 SEHNR and CDR2 FQNEAQ (reference sequence). There are 14 residues in the CDR3. The CDR3: CAPGKGGLNTEAFF. The CDR3 nucleotides read TGTGCCCCCGGGAAGGGGGGGCTGAACACTGAAGCTTTCTTT. Together with reference TRBV7-9 and TRBJ1-1, the CDR3 gives the full variable domain: DTGVSQNPRHKITKRGQNVTFRCDPISEHNRLYWYRQTLGQGPEFLTYFQNEAQLEKSRLLSDRFSAERPKGSFSTLEIQRTEQGDSAMYLCAPGKGGLNTEAFFGQGTRLTVV.

This clone was seen a handful of times. The chain is built from TRBV29-1 and TRBJ1-2; tentatively, D is TRBD1 (5 bases). The V and J ends lost 4 bases and 4 bases respectively, with 13 bases between them. CDR3 length equals 13 residues. Looked up from germline, CDR1 is SQVTM and CDR2 is ANQGSEA. The chain's CDR3 is CSVGGAQGYGYTF. As DNA, the CDR3 is TGCAGCGTTGGTGGGGCTCAGGGCTATGGCTACACCTTC.

This sequence joins TRBV6-2 or TRBV6-3 and TRBJ2-3; the D gene is possibly TRBD2 (5 bases). The CDR3 runs 14 residues. V lost 0 bases, J lost 1 base, and 5 bases lay in between. Germline V CDR1 and CDR2: MNHEY, SVGEGT. The CDR3 DNA reads TGTGCCAGCAGTTACTCGAGGGGCACAGATACGCAGTATTTT. Its translation: CASSYSRGTDTQYF.

The sample holds one count of this clone. The chain is built from TRBV24-1 and TRBJ2-1; 7 nucleotides align to TRBD2. The CDR3 is 15 amino acids. Germline loops: CDR1 KGHDR, CDR2 SFDVKD. With 5 bases clipped from V and 7 bases from J, the junction kept 10 bases outside the gene matches. DNA of the CDR3: TGTGCCACCAGTGCCCTCGGGGCTAGCGGAAATGAGCAGTTCTTC. Translating gives CATSALGASGNEQFF.

This chain uses TRBV19 with TRBJ1-2, with D possibly TRBD1 on 6 matching bases. Trimming pared 4 bases from V and 4 bases from J, leaving 22 bases between. This CDR3 comprises 17 residues. The germline V gene has CDR1 LNHDA and CDR2 SQIVND (reference sequence). The CDR3 coding sequence is TGTGCCAGTAGTACCGACGAGACCCTCAGGGGCGGCTATGGCTACACCTTC. This translates into CASSTDETLRGGYGYTF.

The V gene is TRBV5-5, the J gene TRBJ1-2, with 11 bases aligning to TRBD1. Germline lookup yields CDR1 SGHKS and CDR2 YYEKEE (reference sequence). This CDR3 spans 16 amino acids. V lost 3 bases and J lost 1; bases outside the gene matches: 5. CDR3 coding DNA: TGTGCCAGCAGCTCCGCCGGGACAGGGGGTAACTATGGCTACACCTTC. Residues: CASSSAGTGGNYGYTF.

A few counts support this clone. The chain couples TRBV30 to TRBJ1-6, with 8 bases matching TRBD1. V gave up 4 bases and J gave up 6 bases; unmatched junction bases: 5. Per the germline V gene, CDR1 is GTSNPN and CDR2 is SVGIG (reference sequence). This CDR3 is 14 amino acids long. The CDR3 loop reads CAWTIGQGNSPLHF. The CDR3, as DNA: TGTGCCTGGACGATCGGACAGGGTAATTCACCCCTCCACTTT.

This sequence joins TRBV7-2 and TRBJ2-7; maybe TRBD1 (6 bases). Germline-derived CDR1 and CDR2 are SGHTA and FQGNSA. V dropped 4 bases and J dropped 2 bases, with 18 bases sitting between them. This CDR3 is built from 16 residues. CDR3 nucleotides: TGTGCCAGCAGCTCCGGACAGATCTTATCCCCCTACGAGCAGTACTTC. Translated, it gives CASSSGQILSPYEQYF.

The chain recombines TRBV2 with TRBJ2-7; 7 nucleotides match TRBD2. This CDR3 spans 14 amino acids. After removal of 3 bases from V and 1 base from J, the junction contained 3 bases not matched to a gene. Germline V lookup: CDR1 SNHLY, CDR2 FYNNEI. The CDR3 sequence is CASSDGEGSYEQYF. CDR3 sequence (DNA): TGTGCCAGCAGTGACGGGGAGGGGTCCTACGAGCAGTACTTC. The full variable domain, completed using reference TRBV2 and TRBJ2-7, is EPEVTQTPSHQVTQMGQEVILRCVPISNHLYFYWYRQILGQKVEFLVSFYNNEISEKSEIFDDQFSVERPDGSNFTLKIRSTKLEDSAMYFCASSDGEGSYEQYFGPGTRLTVT.

This clone was observed a few times. The chain uses TRBV29-1 and TRBJ2-7; TRBD2 matches 7 bases. This CDR3 contains 13 residues. The V segment lost 1 base and the J segment 0 bases; nucleotides outside the gene matches: 0. Germline CDR1 and CDR2: SQVTM and ANQGSEA. CDR3 nucleotide sequence: TGCAGCGTTGAAGGGGGGGGCTCCTACGAGCAGTACTTC. Translated, it gives CSVEGGGSYEQYF.

CDR3 region: CASSLARGTNYGYTF. CDR3 bases: TGTGCCAGCAGCTTAGCGCGGGGCACTAACTATGGCTACACCTTC. The V and J genes are TRBV7-9 and TRBJ1-2, with D tentatively TRBD1 (5 bases). In germline, CDR1 is SEHNR, CDR2 FQNEAQ (reference sequence). The CDR3 has 15 amino acids. V dropped 0 bases and J dropped 0 bases, with 8 bases sitting between them.

The chain uses TRBV18 and TRBJ2-7; weak D call: TRBD2 (5 bases). The CDR3 loop spans 14 amino acids. Germline CDR1 and CDR2: KGHSH and LQKENI. Trimming removed 3 bases from V and 4 bases from J, with 13 bases in between. This CDR3 reads CASSPSPAVYEQYF. DNA for the CDR3: TGTGCCAGCTCACCCTCCCCAGCGGTGTACGAGCAGTACTTC.

J is TRBJ2-7 and V is TRBV4-2, with D possibly being TRBD2 (6 bases). This CDR3 spans 16 amino acids. The V gene's germline CDR1 is LGHNA and CDR2 YNFKEQ. Trimming pared 4 bases from V and 5 bases from J, leaving 21 bases between. The CDR3 DNA reads TGTGCCAGCAGCCCCCTAACAAATCGGGAGTCAAACGAGCAGTACTTC. Protein product: CASSPLTNRESNEQYF.

The V and J genes are TRBV24-1 and TRBJ1-1, with 7 bases fitting TRBD1. The CDR3 covers 11 residues. Germline CDR1 KGHDR, CDR2 SFDVKD. The V gene end was trimmed by 5 bases and the J gene end by 12 bases; junction bases not matched to a gene: 5. The CDR3 loop reads CATSGRQGTFF. The CDR3 nucleotides read TGTGCCACCAGTGGGCGACAGGGAACTTTCTTT.

The chain recombines TRBV28 with TRBJ1-5; possible D gene TRBD1, 5 bases. With 5 bases removed from V and 5 bases from J, the gap between germline ends came to 22 bases. The CDR3 spans 17 residues. The germline gives CDR1 MDHEN, CDR2 SYDVKM. In DNA form, the CDR3 reads TGTGCCAGCAGTCTTATCGGGGGACGCCTCGAGGATCAGCCCCAGCATTTT. As protein: CASSLIGGRLEDQPQHF.

V usage is TRBV19 and J usage is TRBJ1-2, with 8 bases that match TRBD1. The CDR3 runs to 15 residues. Germline V gene sequence: CDR1 LNHDA, CDR2 SQIVND (reference sequence). After removal of 6 bases from V and 4 bases from J, the junction contained 10 bases not matched to a gene. The DNA for the CDR3 is TGTGCCAGTAGCACCGGGACAGGACTTAGCTATGGCTACACCTTC. Protein product: CASSTGTGLSYGYTF.

The gene calls are TRBV15 and TRBJ2-7, with 11 nucleotides matching TRBD1. Germline CDR1 reads LNHNV; CDR2 reads YYDKDF (reference sequence). The CDR3 is made up of 15 amino acids. V lost 5 bases to trimming and J lost 3 bases; unmatched junction nucleotides: 6. The CDR3 DNA sequence: TGTGCCACCAGCGGAAGGACAGGGGGCTTCTACGAGCAGTACTTC. This codes for CATSGRTGGFYEQYF.

The chain is built from TRBV4-3 and TRBJ1-1, with 7 bases matching TRBD1. J gave up 4 bases and V 0 bases, and 8 bases lay outside the gene matches. The CDR3 is made up of 16 amino acids. From germline, CDR1 is LGHNA and CDR2 YSLEER. The CDR3 nucleotides are TGCGCCAGCAGCCAAGACCCCCAGGGGGTGGGCACTGAAGCTTTCTTT. Protein: CASSQDPQGVGTEAFF.

This rearrangement joins TRBV20-1 to TRBJ1-6, with D perhaps matching TRBD1 (5 bases). CDR3 length: 11 residues. Germline V gene lookup returns CDR1 DFQATT and CDR2 SNEGSKA (reference sequence). V lost 5 bases and J 14 bases, leaving 13 bases between the germline ends. Here the CDR3 DNA reads TGCAGTGCTGGGGCCCTTGGGGCCCTCCACTTT. Amino acids: CSAGALGALHF.

The chain carries TRBV7-2 and TRBJ2-1, with D possibly being TRBD2 (6 bases). Per germline, CDR1 SGHTA and CDR2 FQGNSA. The V gene lost 3 bases and the J gene lost 5 bases, with 17 bases spanning the gap. This CDR3 contains 16 residues. The CDR3 loop is CASSLGIGRGDNEQFF. The CDR3 DNA follows: TGTGCCAGCAGCTTGGGGATCGGGCGGGGAGACAATGAGCAGTTCTTC.